Below are 24 T cell receptor beta chains sequenced from a single sample in a study of regulatory T cells in long-lasting Graves disease. For TCR beta, libraries came from iRepertoire HTBI primers and Arm-PCR of CDR3 regions. TCRdb redid the calling of the multiplex PCR reads with MiXCR, one entry per CDR3 protein. In the table there are 550,000 to 600,000 distinct CDR3 sequences, about 16% of which are singletons. Time point denoted: newly diagnosed GD, antithyroid drugs for less than 3 months. From PBMCs, RNA was extracted and then used to make the TCR library. The same specimen was also included in a second study, on T cells in Graves' hyperthyroidism and ophthalmopathy.

The source was peripheral blood mononuclear cells (PBMCs), collected at new diagnosis, from a patient treated with antithyroid drugs. All receptors derive from a man between 18 and 35 years old with Graves disease.

This clonotype has only a few counts. V gene TRBV19 combines with J gene TRBJ2-2; D tentatively reads TRBD1 or TRBD2 (5 bases each). Germline CDR1 is LNHDA and CDR2 is SQIVND (reference sequence). V was trimmed by 10 bases and J by 3 bases, leaving 21 bases between them. The CDR3 is made up of 16 amino acids. This chain's CDR3 is CATRDGGALDTGELFF. In nucleotides, the CDR3 is TGTGCCACCAGAGATGGGGGAGCCCTTGACACCGGGGAGCTGTTTTTT.

A word on this clonotype: This clone may be a read error of a much larger clone one base away. V gene TRBV7-9 combines with J gene TRBJ2-7, with 10 bases fitting TRBD1. The V gene's germline CDR1 is SEHNR and CDR2 FQNEAQ (reference sequence). This CDR3 has 15 residues. The CDR3 DNA sequence: TGTGTCAGCAGCTCTGGACAGGGGGAATGGGACGAGCAGTACTTC. It yields the protein CVSSSGQGEWDEQYF.

The rearrangement joins TRBV19 to TRBJ1-4; D not resolved. V dropped 1 base and J dropped 8 bases, with 14 bases sitting between them. Per germline, CDR1 LNHDA and CDR2 SQIVND (reference sequence). The CDR3 is made up of 15 amino acids. CDR3 sequence (DNA): TGTGCCAGTAGTATAGCCGCAGGCGGGAAGGAAAAACTGTTTTTT. Translated, it gives CASSIAAGGKEKLFF.

This clonotype was detected a few times. The chain has TRBV6-5 and TRBJ2-5; TRBD2 agrees at 11 bases. The CDR3 has 16 residues. V was pared by 2 bases and J by 5 bases, with 7 bases of the junction left unmatched. Germline CDR1 reads MNHEY; CDR2 reads SVGAGI. The CDR3 nucleotides are TGTGCCAGCAGTTACGAGACGGGACTAGCGGCGGAGACCCAGTACTTC. Translated: CASSYETGLAAETQYF.

This clonotype was recorded at least ten times. The chain recombines TRBV6-2 or TRBV6-3 with TRBJ2-5; D ambiguous. V was shortened by 4 bases and J by 1 base, with 10 bases between the two germline ends. The CDR3 loop spans 14 amino acids. CDR1 is MNHEY, CDR2 SVGEGT, per germline. In nucleotides, the CDR3 is TGTGCCAGCAGTTTGGACCATCCCCAAGAGACCCAGTACTTC. Protein product: CASSLDHPQETQYF.

This clonotype appeared a few times. This chain connects TRBV28 to TRBJ2-1, with D possibly matching TRBD2 (6 bases). The germline V gene encodes CDR1 MDHEN and CDR2 SYDVKM. CDR3 length: 15 amino acids. The ends were cut back, 7 bases at V and 2 bases at J, with 15 bases in the middle. The CDR3 DNA reads as TGTGCCAGCATCGGGGGAGGCCTTACCTACAATGAGCAGTTCTTC. Protein: CASIGGGLTYNEQFF.

This chain links TRBV28 with TRBJ2-2; D is possibly TRBD1 (6 bases). The CDR3 runs 14 residues. Per germline, CDR1 MDHEN and CDR2 SYDVKM. Trimming left V 10 bases short and J 1 base short, with 13 bases between. CDR3 region: CAILSTGNTGELFF. The CDR3 DNA follows: TGTGCCATCCTTTCGACAGGGAACACCGGGGAGCTGTTTTTT.

This clonotype was seen a few times. The V gene is TRBV24-1, the J gene TRBJ2-1; 8 bases line up with TRBD2. CDR3 length: 18 amino acids. V gave up 3 bases and J gave up 9 bases; unmatched junction bases: 18. Germline-derived CDR1 and CDR2 are KGHDR and SFDVKD. In DNA, the CDR3 is TGTGCCACCAGTGATCCCGCGCTCGTAATAGCGGGGAGGGGTGAGCAGTTCTTC. It encodes CATSDPALVIAGRGEQFF.

On this clonotype: Relative to the germline gene, one junction end is altered; a read error may explain this. The rearrangement uses TRBV5-1 and TRBJ2-1; 7 bases match TRBD1. In germline, CDR1 is SGHRS, CDR2 YFSETQ. This CDR3 is built from 14 residues. CDR3 coding DNA: TGCACCAGCAGCTTGGCGAGACAGGGTAATGAGCAGTTCTTC. This codes for CTSSLARQGNEQFF.

The chain employs TRBV6-2 or TRBV6-3 and TRBJ1-3; 7 nucleotides align to TRBD1. Looked up from germline, CDR1 is MNHEY and CDR2 is SVGEGT. The V gene end was trimmed by 2 bases and the J gene end by 3 bases; junction bases not matched to a gene: 1. The CDR3 loop spans 14 amino acids. The CDR3 DNA reads as TGTGCCAGCAGTTACGGGACAGATGGAAACACCATATATTTT. Its translation: CASSYGTDGNTIYF.

At least ten counts were recorded for this clonotype. V is TRBV6-1 and J is TRBJ2-7; 9 bases map to TRBD2. V was pared by 7 bases and J by 2 bases, with 6 bases of the junction left unmatched. The germline CDR1 and CDR2 sequences are MNHNS and SASEGT. This CDR3 contains 14 residues. CDR3 in amino acids: CASIPAGGTYEQYF. Written as DNA, the CDR3 is TGTGCCAGCATACCGGCGGGGGGGACCTACGAGCAGTACTTC.

This clonotype has ten or more counts. V is TRBV20-1 and J is TRBJ2-2; TRBD2 agrees at 7 bases. V shed 6 bases, J shed 5 bases, and the junction held 12 bases outside the gene matches. Germline loops: CDR1 DFQATT, CDR2 SNEGSKA (reference sequence). This CDR3 is built from 15 residues. CDR3 protein: CSARVWLGGTGELFF. Here the CDR3 DNA reads TGCAGTGCCCGGGTGTGGCTGGGGGGGACCGGGGAGCTGTTTTTT.

At least ten counts were recorded for this clonotype. This rearrangement joins TRBV30 to TRBJ1-5; no clear D. Trimming removed 1 base at V and 5 bases at J, with 9 bases between. CDR1 is GTSNPN and CDR2 is SVGIG in the germline V gene (reference sequence). The CDR3 consists of 13 residues. CDR3 protein: CAWSASFDQPQHF. CDR3 bases: TGTGCCTGGAGTGCCTCCTTTGATCAGCCCCAGCATTTT.

The chain couples TRBV27 to TRBJ2-1; perhaps TRBD1 as D (5 bases). Germline V gene data show CDR1 as MNHEY and CDR2 as SMNVEV (reference sequence). The CDR3 sequence is 17 residues long. Trimming shortened V by 0 bases and J by 8 bases, and 20 bases separated the two germline ends. The CDR3 sequence is CASSLSVHQGAWDEQFF. CDR3 coding DNA: TGTGCCAGCAGTTTATCCGTCCACCAAGGGGCCTGGGATGAGCAGTTCTTC.

This sequence joins TRBV4-1 and TRBJ2-7; a weak D match, TRBD2 (6 bases). The CDR3 covers 15 residues. The ends were cut back, 1 base at V and 3 bases at J, with 13 bases in the middle. CDR1 and CDR2 from the germline V gene are MGHRA and YSYEKL. CDR3: CASSQALGSVYEQYF. CDR3 DNA sequence: TGCGCCAGCAGCCAAGCCCTCGGGAGCGTCTACGAGCAGTACTTC.

This clonotype was observed a few times. The rearrangement joins TRBV29-1 to TRBJ1-5; D remains unclear. The CDR3 sequence is 13 residues long. CDR1 is SQVTM, CDR2 ANQGSEA, per germline. V was shortened by 4 bases and J by 5 bases, with 12 bases between the two germline ends. The DNA of the CDR3 is TGCAGCGTTGCGCCGGCCCTGGATCAGCCCCAGCATTTT. This sequence encodes CSVAPALDQPQHF. Combining the CDR3 with reference TRBV29-1 and TRBJ1-5 gives the whole variable domain SAVISQKPSRDICQRGTSLTIQCQVDSQVTMMFWYRQQPGQSLTLIATANQGSEATYESGFVIDKFPISRPNLTFSTLTVSNMSPEDSSIYLCSVAPALDQPQHFGDGTRLSIL.

A remark on this clonotype: Being one base from a much bigger clone, this may be a read error. The chain links TRBV6-1 to TRBJ2-1; possibly TRBD2 for D (6 bases). CDR3 length: 13 residues. In germline, CDR1 is MNHNS, CDR2 SASEGT. V dropped 6 bases and J dropped 5 bases, with 11 bases sitting between them. The CDR3 coding sequence is TGTGCCAGCAGCGGGGGTTACCACAATGAGCAGTTCTTC. Its translation is CASSGGYHNEQFF.

The rearrangement uses TRBV27 and TRBJ2-6; D may be TRBD2 (6 bases). Germline CDR1 reads MNHEY; CDR2 reads SMNVEV (reference sequence). This CDR3 has 17 amino acids. Trimming pared 4 bases from V and 3 bases from J, leaving 16 bases between. CDR3 coding DNA: TGTGCCAGCAGTTCGACGGTAGTGCGGGGTGGGGCCAACGTCCTGACTTTC. This encodes CASSSTVVRGGANVLTF.

CDR3 sequence (DNA): TGCAGTGCCGAAGACATAATAGCCAAAAACATTCAGTACTTC. It yields the protein CSAEDIIAKNIQYF. This chain links TRBV20-1 with TRBJ2-4; D is unresolved. V was pared by 6 bases and J by 0 bases, with 12 bases between. Germline V gene sequence: CDR1 DFQATT, CDR2 SNEGSKA (reference sequence). This CDR3 spans 14 amino acids.

This clonotype was seen many times. The chain combines TRBV6-1 with TRBJ2-7; 11 nucleotides line up with TRBD2. Germline-derived CDR1 and CDR2 are MNHNS and SASEGT. The length of the CDR3 is 15 residues. Trimming removed 6 bases from V and 2 bases from J; junction bases left unmatched: 6. The CDR3 region is CASSTTSGKAYEQYF. The CDR3 nucleotides are TGTGCCAGCAGCACGACTAGCGGGAAAGCCTACGAGCAGTACTTC.

At least ten counts were recorded for this clonotype. The rearrangement joins TRBV6-4 to TRBJ2-2, with 7 bases fitting TRBD1. CDR3 length: 15 amino acids. Germline lookup yields CDR1 MRHNA and CDR2 SNTAGT. Unmatched junction bases numbered 7, after V lost 6 bases and J lost 3 bases. The DNA for the CDR3 is TGTGCCAGCAGCCTGACAGGGATGGACACCGGGGAGCTGTTTTTT. Translating it yields CASSLTGMDTGELFF.

This clonotype was picked up many times. The chain is built from TRBV7-8 and TRBJ2-7; perhaps TRBD2 as D (6 bases). The CDR3 runs 15 residues. Germline assignment: CDR1 SGHVS and CDR2 FQNEAQ. Trimming took off 5 bases at V and 3 bases at J, with 17 bases between the two ends. This CDR3 reads CASSPTGGDRYEQYF. The CDR3 DNA follows: TGTGCCAGCAGCCCCACCGGGGGAGACCGCTACGAGCAGTACTTC.

CDR3 nucleotide sequence: TGTGCCAGCAGTGAAGATGGGGCGGGAGGACTAAATGAGCAGTTCTTC. Its protein is CASSEDGAGGLNEQFF. The rearrangement joins TRBV2 to TRBJ2-1; 8 bases are a match to TRBD2. The CDR3 runs to 16 residues. Trimming cost V 1 base and J 7 bases; bases outside gene matches: 9. The V gene's germline CDR1 is SNHLY and CDR2 FYNNEI.

This clonotype was counted ten times or more. The chain uses TRBV11-2 and TRBJ2-5; possibly TRBD2 for D (6 bases). Trimming stripped 5 bases from V and 6 bases from J, with 13 bases between. The CDR3 covers 13 residues. The V gene's germline CDR1 is SGHAT and CDR2 FQNNGV. The CDR3 loop is CASSPLGRQTQYF. The CDR3 nucleotides read TGTGCCAGCAGCCCACTGGGGAGGCAGACCCAGTACTTC. The variable domain in full, with the rest retrieved from reference TRBV11-2 and TRBJ2-5, is EAGVAQSPRYKIIEKRQSVAFWCNPISGHATLYWYQQILGQGPKLLIQFQNNGVVDDSQLPKDRFSAERLKGVDSTLKIQPAKLEDSAVYLCASSPLGRQTQYFGPGTRLLVL.